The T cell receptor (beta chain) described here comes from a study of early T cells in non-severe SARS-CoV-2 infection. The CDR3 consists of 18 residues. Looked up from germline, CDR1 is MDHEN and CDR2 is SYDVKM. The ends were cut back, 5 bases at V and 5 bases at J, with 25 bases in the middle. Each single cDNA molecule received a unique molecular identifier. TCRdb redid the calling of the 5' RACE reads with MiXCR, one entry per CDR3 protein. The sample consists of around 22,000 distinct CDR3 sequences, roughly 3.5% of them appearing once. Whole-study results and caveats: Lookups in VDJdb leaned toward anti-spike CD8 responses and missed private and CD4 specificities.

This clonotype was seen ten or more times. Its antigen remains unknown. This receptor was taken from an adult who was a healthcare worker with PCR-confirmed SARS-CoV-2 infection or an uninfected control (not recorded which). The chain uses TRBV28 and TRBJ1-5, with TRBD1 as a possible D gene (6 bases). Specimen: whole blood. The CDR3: CASSTFISYRQAHQPQHF. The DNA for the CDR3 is TGTGCCAGCAGTACCTTTATTTCGTATAGACAGGCGCATCAGCCCCAGCATTTT.